The source of this TCR beta chain is a study of shared clonotypes between healthy human individuals. Study overall: Each donor had three CD4 naive, three CD4 memory, two CD8 naive and one CD8 memory plate. Study results and limitations: Rarefaction curves obtained for sorted subsets showed sequencing incomplete despite large depth. Sample collection involved blood only; tissue repertoires are likely different.

The repertoire was sequenced with immunoSEQ multiplex PCR; TCRdb's copy has only in-frame clones and lacks some. Found here are roughly 2 million clones, roughly 96% of them singletons; the top ten hold approximately 0.13%. Trimming at V came to 0 bases and at J to 0 bases, leaving 4 bases not matched to a gene. CDR3 length: 16 amino acids. Per germline, CDR1 SGDLS and CDR2 YYNGEE. Comment on this clone: Its antigen is unidentified.

The sequenced sample was naive CD4+ T cells sorted from blood. As to subset: CD45RA+ positively selected. The chain joins TRBV9 to TRBJ2-3; 7 nucleotides match TRBD1. This sequence was found in a man aged 18 to 30 in good health. Here the CDR3 reads CASSVGTGQSTDTQYF. In DNA, the CDR3 is TGTGCCAGCAGCGTAGGTACGGGACAGAGCACAGATACGCAGTATTTT.